This T cell receptor beta chain was captured by sequencing in a study of T cell changes during pregnancy in multiple sclerosis. This clone was counted a single time. The method was immunoSEQ multiplex PCR; TCRdb's version includes in-frame clones alone and lacks a portion of them. The data hold about 44,000 clones, with roughly 87% observed a single time. Unmatched junction bases numbered 4, after V lost 4 bases and J lost 8 bases. The CDR3 sequence is 13 residues long. The germline CDR1 and CDR2 sequences are MDHEN and SYDVKM. Sequences were derived from CD4+ T cells from peripheral blood mononuclear cells, sampled after pregnancy. This TCR came from a female donor with multiple sclerosis, enrolled in a pregnancy study. The chain links TRBV28 to TRBJ2-4; 8 bases agree with TRBD2. The CDR3 here is CASSSRGDDIQYF. CDR3 coding DNA: TGTGCCAGCAGTTCGCGGGGGGATGACATTCAGTACTTC.